Listed here are 15 T cell receptor beta chains from one sample, sequenced in a study of identical twins. TCRdb passed the 5' RACE reads through MiXCR, listing each CDR3 protein once. The sample comprises roughly 700,000 distinct CDR3 sequences, over 8.5% of which are singletons, and roughly 0.9% rests with the top ten. These data were also filed under a second study, of yellow fever vaccine responses in identical twins.

Sequenced: PBMCs. The receptors here all came from a woman aged 18-35 years in good health.

A few counts support this clonotype. This rearrangement joins TRBV6-1 to TRBJ2-7; no definite D call. The CDR3 loop spans 13 amino acids. The V and J ends lost 5 bases and 2 bases respectively, with 10 bases between them. The germline CDR1 and CDR2 sequences are MNHNS and SASEGT. CDR3: CASSLIPPYEQYF. Written as DNA, the CDR3 is TGTGCCAGCAGTCTGATTCCACCCTACGAGCAGTACTTC.

The sample holds many counts of this clonotype. The chain employs TRBV12-3 or TRBV12-4 and TRBJ2-7; no definite D call. CDR3 length: 14 residues. With 4 bases removed from V and 0 bases from J, the gap between germline ends came to 10 bases. Here the CDR3 reads CASSSTIDSYEQYF. The CDR3 region has the DNA TGTGCCAGCAGTTCTACCATCGACTCCTACGAGCAGTACTTC.

This rearrangement joins TRBV10-3 to TRBJ2-7; weak D call: TRBD2 (6 bases). This CDR3 has 18 amino acids. V was cut by 4 bases and J by 3 bases, with 25 bases left in between. Per the germline V gene, CDR1 is ENHRY and CDR2 is SYGVKD. The CDR3 region has the DNA TGTGCCATCAGTGGGACCGGAACCGCGGGGCGAAATTACTACGAGCAGTACTTC. It is translated as CAISGTGTAGRNYYEQYF.

The chain employs TRBV12-3 or TRBV12-4 and TRBJ2-5; 9 nucleotides align to TRBD2. The CDR3 extends over 14 amino acids. V trimming: 5 bases; J trimming: 1 base; junction bases outside the gene matches: 2. The chain's CDR3 is CASSHSGGQETQYF. CDR3 nucleotides: TGTGCCAGCAGTCATAGCGGGGGCCAAGAGACCCAGTACTTC.

This clonotype was picked up many times. V is TRBV12-3 or TRBV12-4 and J is TRBJ2-2, with 10 positions matching TRBD2. CDR3 length equals 16 residues. J was trimmed by 4 bases and V by 2 bases; bases with no gene match: 4. CDR3 bases: TGTGCCAGCAGTTTACTAGCGGGAGTTTTCACCGGGGAGCTGTTTTTT. It specifies CASSLLAGVFTGELFF.

The rearrangement uses TRBV5-1 and TRBJ1-6, with a weak D call TRBD1 (5 bases). CDR1 SGHRS and CDR2 YFSETQ come from the germline V gene. CDR3 length equals 13 residues. V lost 7 bases and J lost 6, with 11 bases in between. In DNA, the CDR3 is TGCGCCAGCGCCGGGACTACTAATTCACCCCTCCACTTT. Protein product: CASAGTTNSPLHF.

This clonotype was picked up a small number of times. V is TRBV4-2 and J is TRBJ2-1, with 7 bases that match TRBD2. After removal of 2 bases from V and 3 bases from J, the junction contained 7 bases not matched to a gene. Germline V gene lookup returns CDR1 LGHNA and CDR2 YNFKEQ. The CDR3 loop spans 16 amino acids. The DNA for the CDR3 is TGTGCCAGCAGCCAAATGGGGACGGGGGGCTACAATGAGCAGTTCTTC. This codes for CASSQMGTGGYNEQFF.

The V gene is TRBV3-1, the J gene TRBJ2-7, with D possibly matching TRBD2 (5 bases). V dropped 5 bases and J dropped 4 bases, with 18 bases sitting between them. In germline, CDR1 is LGHDT, CDR2 YNNKEL (reference sequence). The CDR3 totals 15 residues. The CDR3 coding sequence is TGTGCCAGCAGCACCGAGGGCGCCCTTTTATACGAGCAGTACTTC. It encodes CASSTEGALLYEQYF.

This rearrangement joins TRBV12-3 or TRBV12-4 to TRBJ2-1, with TRBD1 matching 8 bases. V dropped 1 base and J dropped 7; count of bases not matched to a gene: 6. The CDR3 has 15 residues. The CDR3 sequence: CASSLGQGAVNEQFF. The CDR3 nucleotides read TGTGCCAGCAGTTTAGGGCAGGGGGCGGTTAATGAGCAGTTCTTC.

The genes are TRBV6-2 or TRBV6-3 and TRBJ2-2; D could derive from TRBD1 or TRBD2 (7 bases each). CDR3 length: 15 residues. V lost 2 bases and J 6 bases, leaving 13 bases between the germline ends. CDR1 is MNHEY and CDR2 is SVGEGT in the germline V gene. CDR3 residues: CASSYSGTEPGELFF. CDR3 DNA: TGTGCCAGCAGTTACAGCGGGACAGAACCCGGGGAGCTGTTTTTT.

The J gene is TRBJ2-3, the V gene TRBV7-9, with D hard to call. Trimming shortened V by 0 bases and J by 4 bases, and 11 bases separated the two germline ends. CDR1 SEHNR and CDR2 FQNEAQ come from the germline V gene (reference sequence). The CDR3 totals 15 residues. Here the CDR3 DNA reads TGTGCCAGCAGCTTAGCTGGGTTCTTCGCAGATACGCAGTATTTT. Amino acid sequence: CASSLAGFFADTQYF.

This chain uses TRBV7-9 with TRBJ2-3; possibly TRBD1 for D (6 bases). Trimming stripped 2 bases from V and 6 bases from J, with 9 bases between. This CDR3 has 13 amino acids. Germline loops: CDR1 SEHNR, CDR2 FQNEAQ (reference sequence). The DNA for the CDR3 is TGTGCCAGCAGCTTAACCCAGGGGGATACGCAGTATTTT. It codes for CASSLTQGDTQYF.

The chain carries TRBV11-2 and TRBJ2-1; 9 nucleotides agree with TRBD1. CDR3 length: 15 amino acids. V lost 5 bases and J lost 7; bases outside the gene matches: 9. Germline CDR1 is SGHAT and CDR2 is FQNNGV. As DNA, the CDR3 is TGTGCCAGCAGCCTACGTCCCGGGACAGGGAATGAGCAGTTCTTC. Translation: CASSLRPGTGNEQFF.

V is TRBV5-1 and J is TRBJ2-7; D is possibly TRBD2 (6 bases). Germline V gene data show CDR1 as SGHRS and CDR2 as YFSETQ. Trimming took 4 bases from V and 7 from J, leaving 27 bases between them. CDR3 length equals 17 residues. The CDR3 loop is CASSIKGLLTSGGEQYF. The CDR3 DNA sequence: TGCGCCAGCAGCATAAAGGGACTCTTAACTTCCGGGGGTGAGCAGTACTTC.

This chain connects TRBV6-1 to TRBJ2-1, with 10 positions matching TRBD1. Trimming removed 6 bases from V and 6 bases from J; junction bases left unmatched: 5. Germline assignment: CDR1 MNHNS and CDR2 SASEGT. CDR3 length: 14 amino acids. CDR3 in amino acids: CASRDRGRGNEQFF. CDR3 nucleotide sequence: TGTGCCAGCAGAGACAGGGGGCGAGGCAATGAGCAGTTCTTC.